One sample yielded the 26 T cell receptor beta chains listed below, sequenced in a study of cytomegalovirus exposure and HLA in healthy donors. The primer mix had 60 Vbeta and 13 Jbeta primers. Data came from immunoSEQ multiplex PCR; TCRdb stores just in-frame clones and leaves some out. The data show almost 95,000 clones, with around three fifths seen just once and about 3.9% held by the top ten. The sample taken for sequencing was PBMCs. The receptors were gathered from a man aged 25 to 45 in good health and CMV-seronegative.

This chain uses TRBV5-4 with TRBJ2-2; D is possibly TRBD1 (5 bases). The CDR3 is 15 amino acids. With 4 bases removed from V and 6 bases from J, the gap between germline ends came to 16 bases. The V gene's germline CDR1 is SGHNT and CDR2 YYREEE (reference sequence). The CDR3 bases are TGTGCCAGCAGCCCCGCCCAGGGATGGGCCGGGGAGCTGTTTTTT. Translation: CASSPAQGWAGELFF. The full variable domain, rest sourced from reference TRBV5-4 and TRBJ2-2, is ETGVTQSPTHLIKTRGQQVTLRCSSQSGHNTVSWYQQALGQGPQFIFQYYREEENGRGNFPPRFSGLQFPNYSSELNVNALELDDSALYLCASSPAQGWAGELFFGEGSRLTVL.

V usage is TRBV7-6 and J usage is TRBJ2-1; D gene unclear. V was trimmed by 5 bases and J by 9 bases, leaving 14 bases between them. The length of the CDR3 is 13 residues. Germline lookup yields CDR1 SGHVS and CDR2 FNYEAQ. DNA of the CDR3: TGTGCCAGCAGCCCGGCCCCAGGTGGTGAGCAGTTCTTC. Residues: CASSPAPGGEQFF.

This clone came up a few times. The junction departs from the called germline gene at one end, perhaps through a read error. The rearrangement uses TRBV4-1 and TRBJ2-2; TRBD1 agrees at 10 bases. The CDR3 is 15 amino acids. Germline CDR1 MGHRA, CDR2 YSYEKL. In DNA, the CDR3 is TGTGCCAGCAGCCCCCGGGACAGGGGAACCGGGGAGCTGTTTTTT. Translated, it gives CASSPRDRGTGELFF.

This CDR3 is CASSEKGGLSGANVLTF. DNA of the CDR3: TGTGCCAGCAGTGAAAAGGGGGGACTATCTGGGGCCAACGTCCTGACTTTC. The V call is TRBV6-1, the J call TRBJ2-6; the D gene is possibly TRBD2 (7 bases). Germline loops: CDR1 MNHNS, CDR2 SASEGT. V was trimmed by 2 bases and J by 1 base, leaving 12 bases between them. The CDR3 sequence is 17 residues long.

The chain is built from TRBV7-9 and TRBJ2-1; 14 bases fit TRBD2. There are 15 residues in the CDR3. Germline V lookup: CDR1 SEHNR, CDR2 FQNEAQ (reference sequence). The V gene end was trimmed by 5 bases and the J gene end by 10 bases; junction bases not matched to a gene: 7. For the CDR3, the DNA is TGTGCCAGCAGCCTGGGACTAGCGGGAGTGCAGGAGCAGTTCTTC. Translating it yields CASSLGLAGVQEQFF.

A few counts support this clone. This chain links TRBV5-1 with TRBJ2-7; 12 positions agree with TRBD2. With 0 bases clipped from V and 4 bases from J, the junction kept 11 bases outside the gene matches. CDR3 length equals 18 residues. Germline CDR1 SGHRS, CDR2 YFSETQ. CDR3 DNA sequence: TGCGCCAGCAGCTTGGATCCAGGACTAGCGGGACCTTTGTACGAGCAGTACTTC. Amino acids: CASSLDPGLAGPLYEQYF.

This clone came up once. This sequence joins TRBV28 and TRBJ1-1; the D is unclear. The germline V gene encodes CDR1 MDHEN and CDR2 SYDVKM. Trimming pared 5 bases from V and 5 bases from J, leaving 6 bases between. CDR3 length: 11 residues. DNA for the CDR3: TGTGCCAGCAGTGACAAGACTGAAGCTTTCTTT. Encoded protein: CASSDKTEAFF.

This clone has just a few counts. The CDR3 loop is CASSQVLQGRTQYF. The CDR3 DNA reads as TGCGCCAGCAGCCAAGTTTTGCAGGGGAGGACCCAGTACTTC. This sequence joins TRBV4-1 and TRBJ2-5, with D maybe TRBD1 (6 bases). The CDR3 is 14 residues long. Trimming took 1 base from V and 7 from J, leaving 13 bases between them. Germline V lookup: CDR1 MGHRA, CDR2 YSYEKL.

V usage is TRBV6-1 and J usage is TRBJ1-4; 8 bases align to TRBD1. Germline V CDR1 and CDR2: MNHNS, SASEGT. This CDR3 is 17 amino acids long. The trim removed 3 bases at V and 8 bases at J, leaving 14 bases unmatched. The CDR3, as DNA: TGTGCCAGCAGTGAGGCTGGACAGGGTTTGAATCCCGAAAAACTGTTTTTT. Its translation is CASSEAGQGLNPEKLFF.

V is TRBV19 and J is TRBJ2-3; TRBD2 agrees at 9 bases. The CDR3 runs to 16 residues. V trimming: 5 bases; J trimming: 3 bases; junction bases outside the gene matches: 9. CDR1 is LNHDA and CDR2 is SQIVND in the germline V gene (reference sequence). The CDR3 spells CASSRGAGGWTDTQYF. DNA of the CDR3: TGTGCCAGTAGTCGTGGCGCGGGAGGGTGGACAGATACGCAGTATTTT.

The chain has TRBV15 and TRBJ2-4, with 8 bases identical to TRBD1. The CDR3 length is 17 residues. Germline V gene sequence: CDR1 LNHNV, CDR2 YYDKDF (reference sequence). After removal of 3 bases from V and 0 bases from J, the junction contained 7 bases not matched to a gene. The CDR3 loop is CATSSDRGGGAKNIQYF. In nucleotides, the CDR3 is TGTGCCACCAGCAGCGACAGGGGTGGAGGAGCCAAAAACATTCAGTACTTC.

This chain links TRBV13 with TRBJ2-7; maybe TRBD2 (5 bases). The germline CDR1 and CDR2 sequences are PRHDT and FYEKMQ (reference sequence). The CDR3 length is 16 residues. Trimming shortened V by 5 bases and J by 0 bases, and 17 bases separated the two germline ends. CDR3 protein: CASSPSTTLSSYEQYF. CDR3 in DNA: TGTGCCAGCAGCCCATCGACTACCCTCAGCTCCTACGAGCAGTACTTC.

In DNA form, the CDR3 reads TGTGCCAGCAGCCCCTCCGGGACTAGCAAAGAGACCCAGTACTTC. Protein sequence: CASSPSGTSKETQYF. This chain connects TRBV4-2 to TRBJ2-5, with TRBD2 matching 9 bases. The CDR3 extends over 15 amino acids. Germline V gene sequence: CDR1 LGHNA, CDR2 YNFKEQ. With V trimmed by 4 bases and J by 3 bases, 6 bases remained unmatched.

This chain's CDR3 is CASSVAGSNSYNEQFF. The CDR3 DNA is TGTGCCAGCAGCGTAGCAGGATCCAATTCCTACAATGAGCAGTTCTTC. V gene TRBV9 combines with J gene TRBJ2-1; no firm D call. The CDR3 covers 16 residues. Per the germline V gene, CDR1 is SGDLS and CDR2 is YYNGEE. Trimming cost V 0 bases and J 1 base, with 11 bases left between them.

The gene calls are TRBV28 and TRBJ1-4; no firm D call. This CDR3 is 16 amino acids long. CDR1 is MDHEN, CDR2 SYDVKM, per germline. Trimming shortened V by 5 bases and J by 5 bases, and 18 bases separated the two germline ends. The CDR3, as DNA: TGTGCCAGCAGTCCCCACCGGAGCCCAAAGAATGAAAAACTGTTTTTT. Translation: CASSPHRSPKNEKLFF.

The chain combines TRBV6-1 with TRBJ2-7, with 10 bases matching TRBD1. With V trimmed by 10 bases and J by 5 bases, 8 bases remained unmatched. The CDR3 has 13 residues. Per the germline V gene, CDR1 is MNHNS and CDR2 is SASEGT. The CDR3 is CATRGTGVHEQYF. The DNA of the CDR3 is TGTGCCACCCGGGGGACAGGGGTCCACGAGCAGTACTTC.

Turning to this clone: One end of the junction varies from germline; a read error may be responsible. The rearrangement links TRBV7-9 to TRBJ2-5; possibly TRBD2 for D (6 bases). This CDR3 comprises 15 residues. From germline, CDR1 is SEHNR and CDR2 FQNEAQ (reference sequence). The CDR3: CSSSLVWAGQETQYF. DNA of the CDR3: TGTTCCAGCAGCTTAGTGTGGGCGGGGCAAGAGACCCAGTACTTC.

The CDR3, as DNA: TGTGCCAGCAGCGTAGCGGTAGCGGGGGGTTATGAGCAGTTCTTC. Its translation: CASSVAVAGGYEQFF. The V call is TRBV9, the J call TRBJ2-1, with 10 bases that match TRBD2. The CDR3 runs to 15 residues. Germline CDR1 SGDLS, CDR2 YYNGEE. The V segment lost 0 bases and the J segment 8 bases; nucleotides outside the gene matches: 5. Full variable domain (outside the CDR3, taken from reference TRBV9 and TRBJ2-1): DSGVTQTPKHLITATGQRVTLRCSPRSGDLSVYWYQQSLDQGLQFLIQYYNGEERAKGNILERFSAQQFPDLHSELNLSSLELGDSALYFCASSVAVAGGYEQFFGPGTRLTVL.

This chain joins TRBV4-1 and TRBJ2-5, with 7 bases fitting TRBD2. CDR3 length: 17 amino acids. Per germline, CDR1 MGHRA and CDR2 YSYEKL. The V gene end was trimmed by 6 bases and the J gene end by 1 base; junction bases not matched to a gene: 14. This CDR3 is CASRPKGLADFQETQYF. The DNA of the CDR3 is TGCGCCAGCAGGCCGAAGGGCCTAGCGGACTTCCAAGAGACCCAGTACTTC.

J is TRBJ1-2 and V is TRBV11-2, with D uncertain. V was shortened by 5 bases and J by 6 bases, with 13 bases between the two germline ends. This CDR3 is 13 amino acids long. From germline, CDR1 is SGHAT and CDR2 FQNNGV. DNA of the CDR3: TGTGCCAGCAGCCCTCCAGTCTTGGATGGCTACACCTTC. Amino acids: CASSPPVLDGYTF.

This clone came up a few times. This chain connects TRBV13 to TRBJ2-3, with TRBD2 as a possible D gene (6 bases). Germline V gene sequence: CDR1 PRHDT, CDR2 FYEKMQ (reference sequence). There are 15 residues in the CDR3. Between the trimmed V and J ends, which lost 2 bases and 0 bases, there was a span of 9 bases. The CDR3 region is CASSLLARSTDTQYF. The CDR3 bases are TGTGCCAGCAGCTTACTAGCGAGAAGCACAGATACGCAGTATTTT.

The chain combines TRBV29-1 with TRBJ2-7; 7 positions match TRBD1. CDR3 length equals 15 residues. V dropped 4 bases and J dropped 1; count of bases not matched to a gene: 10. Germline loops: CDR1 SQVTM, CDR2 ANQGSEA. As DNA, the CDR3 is TGCAGCGTTGCCGGGACAGTCACAGGGTCCTACGAGCAGTACTTC. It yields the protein CSVAGTVTGSYEQYF.

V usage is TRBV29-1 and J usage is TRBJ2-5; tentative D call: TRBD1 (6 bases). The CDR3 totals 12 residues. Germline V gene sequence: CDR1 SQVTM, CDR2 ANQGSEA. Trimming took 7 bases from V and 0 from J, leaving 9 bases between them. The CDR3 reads CSAGQNQETQYF. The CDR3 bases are TGCAGCGCCGGACAGAACCAAGAGACCCAGTACTTC. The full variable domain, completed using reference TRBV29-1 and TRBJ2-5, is SAVISQKPSRDICQRGTSLTIQCQVDSQVTMMFWYRQQPGQSLTLIATANQGSEATYESGFVIDKFPISRPNLTFSTLTVSNMSPEDSSIYLCSAGQNQETQYFGPGTRLLVL.

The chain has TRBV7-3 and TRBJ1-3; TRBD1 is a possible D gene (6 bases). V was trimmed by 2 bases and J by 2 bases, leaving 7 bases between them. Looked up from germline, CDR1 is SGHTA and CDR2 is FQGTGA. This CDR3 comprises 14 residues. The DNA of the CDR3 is TGTGCCAGCAGCTTACAGGGGACTGGAAACACCATATATTTT. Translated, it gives CASSLQGTGNTIYF. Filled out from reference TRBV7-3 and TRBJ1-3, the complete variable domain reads GAGVSQTPSNKVTEKGKYVELRCDPISGHTALYWYRQSLGQGPEFLIYFQGTGAADDSGLPNDRFFAVRPEGSVSTLKIQRTERGDSAVYLCASSLQGTGNTIYFGEGSWLTVV.

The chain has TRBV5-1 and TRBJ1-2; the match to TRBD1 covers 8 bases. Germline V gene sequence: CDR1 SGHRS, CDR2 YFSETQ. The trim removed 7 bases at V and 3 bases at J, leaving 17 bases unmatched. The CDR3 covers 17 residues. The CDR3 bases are TGCGCCAGCGGGGGCAGTAGGACAGGGTCGTTTGACTATGGCTACACCTTC. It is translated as CASGGSRTGSFDYGYTF.

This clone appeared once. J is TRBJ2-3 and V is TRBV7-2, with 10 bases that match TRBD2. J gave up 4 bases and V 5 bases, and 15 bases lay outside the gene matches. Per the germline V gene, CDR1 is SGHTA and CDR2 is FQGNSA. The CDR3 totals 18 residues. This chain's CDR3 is CASSQTARGSGRPDTQYF. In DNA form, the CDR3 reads TGTGCCAGCAGCCAAACGGCGCGGGGTAGCGGGAGGCCAGATACGCAGTATTTT. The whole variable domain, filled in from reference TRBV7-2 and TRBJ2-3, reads GAGVSQSPSNKVTEKGKDVELRCDPISGHTALYWYRQSLGQGLEFLIYFQGNSAPDKSGLPSDRFSAERTGGSVSTLTIQRTQQEDSAVYLCASSQTARGSGRPDTQYFGPGTRLTVL.